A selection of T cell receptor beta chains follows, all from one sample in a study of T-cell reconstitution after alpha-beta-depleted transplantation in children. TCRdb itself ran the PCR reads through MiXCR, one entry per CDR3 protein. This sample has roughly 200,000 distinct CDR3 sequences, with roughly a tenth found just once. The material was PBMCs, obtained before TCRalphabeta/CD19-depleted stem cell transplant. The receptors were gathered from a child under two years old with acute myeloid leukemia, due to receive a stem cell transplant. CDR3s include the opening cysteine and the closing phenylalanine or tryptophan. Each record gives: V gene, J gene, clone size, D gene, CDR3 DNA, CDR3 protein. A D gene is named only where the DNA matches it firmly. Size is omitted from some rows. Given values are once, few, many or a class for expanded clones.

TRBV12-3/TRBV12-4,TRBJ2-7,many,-,TGTGCCAGCACCCTGGGCCTGGGGTACGAGCAGTACTTC,CASTLGLGYEQYF
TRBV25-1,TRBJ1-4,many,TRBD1,TGTGCCAGCAGTGCCCCGACAGGGGTAAAGGAAAAACTGTTTTTT,CASSAPTGVKEKLFF
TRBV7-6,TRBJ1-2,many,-,TGTGCCAGCAGCTTTGAGGGTTATGGCTACACCTTC,CASSFEGYGYTF
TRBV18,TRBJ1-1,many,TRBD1,TGTGCCAGCTCACCACCGGGACAGGGACTGAACACTGAAGCTTTCTTT,CASSPPGQGLNTEAFF
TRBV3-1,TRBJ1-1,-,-,TGTGCCAGCAGCCAAGGGGGGGCAATCACTGAAGCTTTCTTT,CASSQGGAITEAFF
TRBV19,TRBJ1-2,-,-,TGTGCCAGTAGTACGCAGGGGTCGGGTGGCTACACCTTC,CASSTQGSGGYTF
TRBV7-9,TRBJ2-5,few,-,TGTGCCAGCAGCTTATCTTCCGGGAGAGGCAGGGAGACCCAGTACTTC,CASSLSSGRGRETQYF
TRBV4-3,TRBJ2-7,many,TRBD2,TGCGCCAGCAGCCAATCCCGCGGGAGGGACGAGCAGTACTTC,CASSQSRGRDEQYF
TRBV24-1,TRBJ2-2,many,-,TGTGCCACCCGACAGGACGGGGAGCTGTTTTTT,CATRQDGELFF
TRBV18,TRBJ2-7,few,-,TGTGCCAGCTCACCACTAGGGTACAACGGAGACGAGCAGTACTTC,CASSPLGYNGDEQYF
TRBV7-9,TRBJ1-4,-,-,TGTGCCAGCGGCCCCGGGCTTCGCGGGAAACTGTTTTTT,CASGPGLRGKLFF
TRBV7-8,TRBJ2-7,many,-,TGTGCCAGCAGCTTAGCATCCATCGGAGCGGGACACTCCTACGAGCAGTACTTC,CASSLASIGAGHSYEQYF
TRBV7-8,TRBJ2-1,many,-,TGTGCCAGCAGGCGCCGGGACCCTCCCTACAATGAGCAGTTCTTC,CASRRRDPPYNEQFF
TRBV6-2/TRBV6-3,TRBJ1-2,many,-,TGTGCCAGCAGTCCCGGGACGGCTAACTATGGCTACACCTTC,CASSPGTANYGYTF
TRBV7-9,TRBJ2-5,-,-,TGTGCCAGCAGCTTACCCGATACAGAGACCCAGTACTTC,CASSLPDTETQYF
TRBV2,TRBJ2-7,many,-,TGTGCCAGCAGACTCAGCCGGACTTTCCAAAGCTCCTACGAGCAGTACTTC,CASRLSRTFQSSYEQYF
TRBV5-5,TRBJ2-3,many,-,TGTGCCAGCAGCTTTGGTTGGAAAGGAGGCACAGATACGCAGTATTTT,CASSFGWKGGTDTQYF
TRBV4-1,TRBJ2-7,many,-,TGCGCCAGCAGCCCAGGAAAGGGCGTTCACACCTACGAGCAGTACTTC,CASSPGKGVHTYEQYF
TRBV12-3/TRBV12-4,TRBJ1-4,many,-,TGTGCCAGCAGTCCTACACACGGGGCGGTTGAAAAACTGTTTTTT,CASSPTHGAVEKLFF
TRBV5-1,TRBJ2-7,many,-,TGCGCCAGCAGCTTGGATGGTAGCGCCAGCTCCTACGAGCAGTACTTC,CASSLDGSASSYEQYF
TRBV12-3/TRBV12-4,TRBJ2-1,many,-,TGTGCCAGCGGCCTAACGGGGAGCTCCTACAATGAGCAGTTCTTC,CASGLTGSSYNEQFF
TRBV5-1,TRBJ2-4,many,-,TGCGCCAGCAGCTTGGGAGGGGGGTATGCCAAAAACATTCAGTACTTC,CASSLGGGYAKNIQYF
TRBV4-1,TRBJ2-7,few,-,TGCGCCAGCAGCCAAGAGCTAGCTTCCTACGAGCAGTACTTC,CASSQELASYEQYF
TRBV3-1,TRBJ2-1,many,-,TGTGCCAGCAGCCAAGGGCGCGGGGAGCAGTTCTTC,CASSQGRGEQFF
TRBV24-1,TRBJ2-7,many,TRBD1,TGTGCCACCAGTGTCAACCGGGACAGGGCGACGCGGGCTACCTACGAGCAGTACTTC,CATSVNRDRATRATYEQYF